The rows below give T cell receptor beta chains drawn from one sample of a study of CD8 T cells in Susac syndrome. TCRdb processed the immunoSEQ multiplex PCR reads anew with MiXCR; each CDR3 protein has one entry. This sample has around 150,000 distinct CDR3 sequences, with approximately 96% found just once. The sample was CD4+ T cells from PBMCs. The source of these receptors is a human donor with Susac syndrome. Both conserved end residues are part of each CDR3. D genes are given only for firm matches.

D	V	J	DNA	CDR3
-	TRBV4-1	TRBJ1-1	TGCGCCAGCAGCCAAGGCGTGAGCCTGAACACTGAAGCTTTCTTT	CASSQGVSLNTEAFF
-	TRBV14	TRBJ2-2	TGTGCCAGCAGCCAACTCGTTCGGACAGTGAACACCGGGGAGCTGTTTTTT	CASSQLVRTVNTGELFF
-	TRBV4-1	TRBJ2-1	TGCGCCAGCAGCCGGACTCCAACAGGAGACAATGAGCAGTTCTTC	CASSRTPTGDNEQFF
TRBD1	TRBV29-1	TRBJ1-2	TGCAGCGACCGGGACAGCCTATATGGCTACACCTTC	CSDRDSLYGYTF
TRBD2	TRBV28	TRBJ2-5	TGTGCCAGCAGTCCTGGGAGGGGACAGACCCAGTACTTC	CASSPGRGQTQYF
TRBD2	TRBV3-1	TRBJ2-3	TGTGCCAGCAGCCCGGCTAGCGGTGGTGGGGATACGCAGTATTTT	CASSPASGGGDTQYF
-	TRBV20-1	TRBJ1-2	TGCAGTGCCCAAACGATGGGAGATGTTTATGGCTACACCTTC	CSAQTMGDVYGYTF
TRBD1	TRBV6-6	TRBJ1-1	TGTGCCAGCAGTCTAGGACAGGGCCCTGAAGCTTTCTTT	CASSLGQGPEAFF
-	TRBV29-1	TRBJ1-5	TGCAGCGTTGGACAGGCGAATCAGCCCCAGCATTTT	CSVGQANQPQHF
TRBD2	TRBV12-3/TRBV12-4	TRBJ2-7	TGTGCCAGCAGCTCACCCGGACTAGCGGGAGCGTACTTC	CASSSPGLAGAYF
-	TRBV19	TRBJ1-1	TGTGCCAGTAGTATCGCAAGGGGGGAGACTGAAGCTTTCTTT	CASSIARGETEAFF
-	TRBV18	TRBJ2-3	TGTGCCAGCTCCTACAGGACAACAGATACGCAGTATTTT	CASSYRTTDTQYF
-	TRBV29-1	TRBJ2-1	TGCAGCGTTGAAGCGGGGCAGGGAAACAATGAGCAGTTCTTC	CSVEAGQGNNEQFF
TRBD1	TRBV7-2	TRBJ2-1	TGTGCCAGCAGCGCCCGACAGGGCCACAATGAGCAGTTCTTC	CASSARQGHNEQFF
TRBD2	TRBV4-1	TRBJ2-3	TGCGCCAGCAGCCAAAGGACTAGCGGGGGGGGTGGAGATACGCAGTATTTT	CASSQRTSGGGGDTQYF
-	TRBV28	TRBJ2-1	TGTGCCAGCAGCCAGGGACATGCCAATGAGCAGTTCTTC	CASSQGHANEQFF